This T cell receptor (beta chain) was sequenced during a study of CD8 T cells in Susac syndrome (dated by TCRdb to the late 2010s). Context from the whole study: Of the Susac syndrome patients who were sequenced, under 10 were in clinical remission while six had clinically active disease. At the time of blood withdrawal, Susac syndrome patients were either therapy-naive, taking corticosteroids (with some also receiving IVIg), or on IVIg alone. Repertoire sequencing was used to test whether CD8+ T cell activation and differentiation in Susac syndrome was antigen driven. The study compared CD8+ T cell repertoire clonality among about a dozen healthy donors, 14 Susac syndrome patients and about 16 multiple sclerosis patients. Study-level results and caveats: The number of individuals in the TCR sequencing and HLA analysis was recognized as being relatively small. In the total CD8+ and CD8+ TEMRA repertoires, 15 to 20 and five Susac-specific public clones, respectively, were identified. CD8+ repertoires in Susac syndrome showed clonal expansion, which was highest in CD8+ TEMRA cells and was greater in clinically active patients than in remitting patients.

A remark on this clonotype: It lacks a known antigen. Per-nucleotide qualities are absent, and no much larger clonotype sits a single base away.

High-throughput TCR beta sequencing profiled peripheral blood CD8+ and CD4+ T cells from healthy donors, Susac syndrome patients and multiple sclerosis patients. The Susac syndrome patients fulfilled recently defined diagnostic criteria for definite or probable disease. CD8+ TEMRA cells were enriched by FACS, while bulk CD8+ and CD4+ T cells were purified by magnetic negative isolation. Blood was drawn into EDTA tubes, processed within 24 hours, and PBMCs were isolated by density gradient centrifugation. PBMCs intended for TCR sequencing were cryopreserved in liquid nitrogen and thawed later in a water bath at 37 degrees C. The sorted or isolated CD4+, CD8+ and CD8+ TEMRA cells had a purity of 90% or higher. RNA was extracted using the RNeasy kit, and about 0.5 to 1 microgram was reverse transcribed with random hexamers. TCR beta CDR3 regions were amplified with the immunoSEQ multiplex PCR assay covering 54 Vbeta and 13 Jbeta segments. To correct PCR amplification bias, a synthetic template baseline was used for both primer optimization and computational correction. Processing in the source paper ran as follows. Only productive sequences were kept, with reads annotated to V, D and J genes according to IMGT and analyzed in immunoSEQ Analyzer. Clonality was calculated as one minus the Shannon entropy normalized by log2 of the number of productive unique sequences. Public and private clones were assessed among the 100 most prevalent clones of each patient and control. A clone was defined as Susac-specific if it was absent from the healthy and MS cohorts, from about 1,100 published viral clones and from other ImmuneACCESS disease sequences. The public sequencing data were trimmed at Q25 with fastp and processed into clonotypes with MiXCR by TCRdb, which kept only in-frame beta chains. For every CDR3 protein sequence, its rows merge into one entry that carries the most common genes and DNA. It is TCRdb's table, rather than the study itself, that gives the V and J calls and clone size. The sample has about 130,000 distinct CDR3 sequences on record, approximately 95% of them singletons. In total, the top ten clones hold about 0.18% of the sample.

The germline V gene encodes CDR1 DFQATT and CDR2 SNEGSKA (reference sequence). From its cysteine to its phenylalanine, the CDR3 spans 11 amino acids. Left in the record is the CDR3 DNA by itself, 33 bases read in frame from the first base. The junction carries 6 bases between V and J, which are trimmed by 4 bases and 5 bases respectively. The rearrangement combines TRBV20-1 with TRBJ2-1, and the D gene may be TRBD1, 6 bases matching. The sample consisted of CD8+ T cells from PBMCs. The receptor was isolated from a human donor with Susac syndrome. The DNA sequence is TGCAGTGCTAACAGGGACAATGAGCAGTTCTTC. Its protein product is CSANRDNEQFF.